This T cell receptor beta chain was captured in a study of cytomegalovirus exposure and HLA in healthy donors (dated by TCRdb to about 2017). Broadly, across the study: An earlier analysis of roughly 570 of the donors reported about 260 Gb of sequence data and 117 million unique TCR beta sequences obtained from roughly 180 million T cells. An early release covering 550 to 700 HLA-typed donors comprised roughly 300 gigabases of sequencing data and around 80 million unique TCR sequences. Of the 300 to 400 genotyped donors, 81% fell in the genetic ancestry cluster associated with self-reported Caucasian donors. The aim of the study was to test whether cataloging public T cell receptors could identify signatures of past pathogen exposure. The study used immunosequencing to profile the T cell repertoires of several hundred subjects and linked those repertoires to cytomegalovirus serostatus. Along with the 666-subject first cohort, a separate validation cohort of over a hundred different subjects was used. High-throughput TCR immunosequencing, statistical association of individual TCRs with disease status, and machine learning were combined to predict cytomegalovirus infection status. A later analysis re-examined previously published TCR beta repertoires from several hundred donors and added high-resolution HLA genotyping to investigate patterns of TCR occurrence. Rather than using new phenotypic data, the later analysis identified candidate immune exposures from TCR beta sequences and from how often those sequences occurred across donors. An earlier analysis of roughly 580 of the donors used high-throughput TCR beta sequencing to judge whether each TCR beta V gene segment behaved as functional or pseudogenic. Donor age, sex, ethnicity and CMV serostatus were collected together with the repertoire data. A later genetic analysis used genome-wide SNP genotypes for about three fifths of the roughly 700 donors, treating that subset as a discovery cohort. Every discovery cohort repertoire had been produced on one sequencing platform. Both class I and class II loci were covered by HLA typing, at four-digit resolution. Typing coverage varied by locus: about 620-630 donors for A, B, C, DRB1 and DQB1; approximately 500 for DQA1; 606 for DPA1; around 450 for DPB1. Several DR-DQ haplotypes were treated as single units for association and clustering because of strong linkage in the cohort. Among 300 to 500 genotyped donors of the cohort, an average of around 250,000 unique TCR beta nucleotide sequences was sequenced per donor, of which about 20% were non-productive.

The full study reports these points: In a later genetic analysis, a missense DCLRE1C variant was associated with V-gene and J-gene trimming of TCR beta chains, and the association was replicated in an independent cohort. The authors suggested that the approach could potentially be generalized to other disease states and immunological phenotypes. A later analysis found that HLA-associated TCR beta chains were more clonally expanded and had lower generation probabilities than equally common non-associated chains. Specific HLA alleles were associated with over 15,000 TCR beta sequences at a false discovery rate of 0.05 in a later analysis. A cluster of highly shared sequence variants was judged likely to be a technical artifact of the sequencing pipeline. Broadly in line with IMGT annotations, most TCR beta V segments showed up in productive rearrangements about 87% or about 30% of the time in an earlier analysis of roughly 590 of the donors. When HLA alleles, especially DR and DQ, strongly co-occurred, TCR associations were difficult to assign to individual alleles. A later analysis found that TCR association rates varied across HLA loci, with DRB1 alleles showing the most associated TCRs and HLA-C alleles the fewest. Presence/absence analyses assumed roughly uniform sequencing depth across donors, an assumption that may not hold. According to a later analysis, most CMV-associated TCR beta chains appeared to be HLA-restricted, and the HLA associations seemed to be driven largely by CMV exposure. The cohort was sequenced for TCR beta chains only, and without alpha or paired-chain data the features that could be detected were limited. Compared with the approximately 700-donor mean, donors in an Asian-associated ancestry cluster had fewer N-insertions in productive TCRs, according to a later genetic analysis. In a later analysis, several top co-occurrence clusters were reported to appear linked to parvovirus B19, influenza, CMV and Epstein-Barr virus. Because the 87-base-pair reads could not distinguish some IMGT-functional V segments, including TRBV6-2 and TRBV6-3, those segments were excluded. Most TCR sequences were seen in very few donors, while some public TCRs were found in many individuals. A further reported finding was that TCR beta sequences accurately predicted the HLA-A and HLA-B alleles for most subjects in the first cohort. Around 16 rarely observed V segments, including chromosome 9 orphons, were excluded from the earlier analysis of approximately 600 of the donors because counts were too low. A few of the identified cytomegalovirus-associated TCR beta chains were confirmed in vitro to be specific for cytomegalovirus antigens. Because HLA typing was missing for some donors at each locus, association tests included only the typed subset. The classifier was reported to diagnose cytomegalovirus status with high specificity and sensitivity in both the original cohort and the validation cohort. Correlated functional status among segregating V segments might be attributable to linkage disequilibrium, but an unknown experimental factor could not be ruled out. In the study, around 150 TCR beta chains were listed as associated with cytomegalovirus. For the cohort, immune exposure information was limited to CMV serostatus.

CDR1 and CDR2, looked up from the germline V gene, are SGHTA and FQGNSA. The germline V and J ends show losses of 5 bases and 0 bases respectively, and no gene match explains 5 bases of the junction. The CDR3 spans 16 residues, from the cysteine through the phenylalanine. The CDR3 DNA has 48 bases and is translated from base 1. The library was built by means of the immunoSEQ multiplex PCR assay. For the multiplex PCR, a mixture combining 60 forward primers for TCR Vbeta segments and 13 reverse primers for TCR Jbeta segments was used. The CDR3 region of rearranged TCR beta genes was amplified from genomic DNA by a multiplex PCR assay. The amplified TCR beta libraries were sequenced on the Illumina HiSeq System as 87-base-pair reads. The original methods were these. Across the 670 or so repertoires, a later analysis counted tens of millions of unique TCR beta chains, around 10 million of which were shared by at least two donors. Raw reads were error-corrected and collapsed into unique sequences with a nearest-neighbor algorithm that merged closely related sequences to remove PCR and sequencing errors. To assign V, D and J gene segments, CDR3 sequences were aligned to IMGT reference sequences. Each retained sequence needed at least a six-nucleotide match to both a V gene segment and a J gene segment. Rearrangements were called productive when the CDR3 lacked stop codons and stayed in frame with V and J; all others were non-productive. CDR3 was defined according to IMGT convention as the region running from the second conserved V-encoded cysteine to the conserved J-encoded phenylalanine. The earlier analysis of about 560 of the donors excluded any sequence lacking an unambiguous match to a single V gene segment. An earlier analysis of 587 of the donors called V segments functional above 56.7% productive rearrangements and segregating when the between-donor standard deviation exceeded 5%. A statistical classification framework was built for diagnosing cytomegalovirus status from the catalog of TCR beta chain sequences. In a later analysis, V and J genes were assigned by comparing TCR nucleotide sequences against IMGT/GENE-DB human TR gene sequences. Using the TCRdist pipeline, a later analysis assigned CDR3 sequences along with most-parsimonious VDJ recombination scenarios. In a later analysis, each TCR beta chain was defined by its CDR3 amino acid sequence together with its V-gene family, and reads lacking a unique V-gene family were excluded. A later analysis removed nearly 600 highly shared, low-generation-probability nucleotide sequences to deal with suspected cross-contamination and a sequencing artifact. A later analysis calculated a clonal expansion index for each public chain from normalized within-repertoire ranks of inferred template counts. A later analysis computed generation probabilities with a VDJ recombination model fitted to out-of-frame rearrangements, and checked the results against IGoR. A later analysis scored TCR-TCR, TCR-HLA and TCR-CMV co-occurrence with hypergeometric tests, applying a repertoire-size bias correction to TCR pairs. In a later analysis, false discovery rates were estimated by permuting HLA or CMV assignments 20 times. In a later analysis, co-occurring TCRs were grouped using DBSCAN, and TCRdist sequence similarity was added for clustering within HLA-allele-positive subsets. For co-occurrence clustering, repertoires with fewer than 30,000 or more than 120,000 public chains were excluded, along with roughly 5 repertoires with anomalous nucleotide sharing. Drawn from immuneACCESS, this table holds only the in-frame rearrangements with V and J called that TCRdb kept. Clones are partly lost; checked studies trace under half to an unresolved V gene and leave the rest unexplained. V and J calls plus clone size are reproduced from that table; the DNA served to infer D and trimming. The sample data list more than 60,000 clones, and 76% of these were observed just once. In total, the top ten clones hold more than 2.5% of the sample.

Of note for this clone: Its antigen is not yet known. The record has no base qualities; no much larger clone is one base away.

The cohort was made up of 500 to 800 healthy bone marrow donors. Cohort members were all nominally healthy when sampled, although unrecorded immune exposures were likely present. The donor was CMV seronegative and belonged to the group of approximately 320 seronegative cohort members. Every donor gave a peripheral blood sample, and the peripheral blood mononuclear cells from that sample were used for TCR beta sequencing. Genomic DNA was extracted from the blood cell samples with the Qiagen DNeasy Blood Extraction Kit. The chain is made from TRBV7-2 and TRBJ2-3, and 10 bases in between align with TRBD2. This TCR derives from a man in his late teens or twenties in good health and CMV-seronegative. Source material: PBMCs. The nucleotide sequence reads as follows: TGTGCCAGCAGCCCAGCGGGGGGGCTTAGCACAGATACGCAGTATTTT. This yields the protein CASSPAGGLSTDTQYF.